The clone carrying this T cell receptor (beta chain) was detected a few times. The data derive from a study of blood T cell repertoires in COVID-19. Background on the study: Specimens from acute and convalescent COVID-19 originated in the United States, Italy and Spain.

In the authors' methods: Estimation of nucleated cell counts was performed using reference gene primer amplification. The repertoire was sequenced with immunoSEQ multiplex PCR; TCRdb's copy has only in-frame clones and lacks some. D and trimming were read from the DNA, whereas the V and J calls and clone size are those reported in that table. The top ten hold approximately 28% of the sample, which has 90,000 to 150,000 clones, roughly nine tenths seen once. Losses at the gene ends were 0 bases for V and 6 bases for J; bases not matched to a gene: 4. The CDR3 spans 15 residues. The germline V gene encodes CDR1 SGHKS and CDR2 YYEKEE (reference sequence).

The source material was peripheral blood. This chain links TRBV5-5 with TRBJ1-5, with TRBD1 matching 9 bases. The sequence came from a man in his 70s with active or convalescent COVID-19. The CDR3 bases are TGTGCCAGCAGCTTGGAGACAGGGGGGCGTCAGCCCCAGCATTTT. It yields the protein CASSLETGGRQPQHF.